These 9 T cell receptor beta chains were sequenced from one sample in a study of blood T cells in healthy people across ages. The second PCR ran roughly 7 to 11 cycles with a sample-barcoded 5' primer and J-beta primers. Via MiXCR, TCRdb re-called the 5' RACE reads, giving one row per CDR3 protein. The sample gives 500,000 to 650,000 distinct CDR3 sequences, roughly a quarter of which show up once; over 3.5% is in the top ten. These data were also reused for a study on T cells of mothers and their children.

What was sequenced was blood. All receptors derive from a boy between 2 and 10 years old in good health.

This clonotype was seen more than once but under ten times. The V and J genes are TRBV3-1 and TRBJ2-5; 7 bases match TRBD2. The germline V gene encodes CDR1 LGHDT and CDR2 YNNKEL (reference sequence). V lost 2 bases and J lost 3; bases outside the gene matches: 9. The CDR3 extends over 16 amino acids. Here the CDR3 DNA reads TGTGCCAGCAGCCAAAGTCAGGCGGGGGTAGAAGAGACCCAGTACTTC. This encodes CASSQSQAGVEETQYF.

About this clonotype: The junction shows a germline mismatch at one end, possibly a read error. This rearrangement joins TRBV20-1 to TRBJ2-2, with TRBD2 as a possible D gene (6 bases). The CDR3 totals 13 residues. The V gene's germline CDR1 is DFQATT and CDR2 SNEGSKA (reference sequence). CDR3 nucleotide sequence: TGCAGTGCTAGACGGGAGAACACCGGGGAGTTGTTTTTT. Its protein product is CSARRENTGELFF.

The chain carries TRBV12-3 or TRBV12-4 and TRBJ2-7; D is unclear. The DNA end lines up better with TRBJ2-1; the J call may be wrong. The length of the CDR3 is 12 residues. In DNA, the CDR3 is TGTGCCAGCAGTTTTGGGGTCATCGGGCAGTTCTTC. As protein: CASSFGVIGQFF.

The chain combines TRBV5-1 with TRBJ2-5; TRBD1 agrees at 8 bases. Germline-derived CDR1 and CDR2 are SGHRS and YFSETQ. This CDR3 has 15 amino acids. Trimming at V came to 8 bases and at J to 4 bases, leaving 13 bases not matched to a gene. The CDR3 DNA reads as TGCGCCAGTTGCTCAGGGGGCTCAGGAGCAGAGACCCAGTACTTC. Protein product: CASCSGGSGAETQYF. Full variable domain (outside the CDR3, taken from reference TRBV5-1 and TRBJ2-5): KAGVTQTPRYLIKTRGQQVTLSCSPISGHRSVSWYQQTPGQGLQFLFEYFSETQRNKGNFPGRFSGRQFSNSRSEMNVSTLELGDSALYLCASCSGGSGAETQYFGPGTRLLVL.

This clonotype occurred many times. The chain joins TRBV6-5 to TRBJ2-1; 9 bases map to TRBD1. The end of the DNA is better explained by TRBJ2-7, so the J call may be wrong. CDR1 MNHEY and CDR2 SVGAGI come from the germline V gene. The CDR3 has 13 amino acids. The CDR3 here is CASSRDRVYEQYF. The CDR3 DNA reads TGTGCCAGCAGTCGGGACAGGGTTTACGAGCAGTACTTC.

This sequence joins TRBV4-3 and TRBJ2-1; a possible D gene is TRBD2 (5 bases). Germline V lookup: CDR1 LGHNA, CDR2 YSLEER. This CDR3 comprises 14 residues. V was cut by 4 bases and J by 5 bases, with 12 bases left in between. The CDR3 bases are TGCGCCAGCAGCCGAGTAGCGCTCAACAATGAGCAGTTCTTC. Translating gives CASSRVALNNEQFF.

The CDR3 loop is CAISEFLAGGPSYNEQFF. Here the CDR3 DNA reads TGTGCCATCAGTGAGTTCCTAGCGGGAGGGCCCTCCTACAATGAGCAGTTCTTC. The chain joins TRBV10-3 to TRBJ2-1, with 12 bases aligning to TRBD2. This CDR3 region has 18 residues. V gave up 1 base and J gave up 0 bases; unmatched junction bases: 4. CDR1 ENHRY and CDR2 SYGVKD come from the germline V gene.

This clonotype was counted between two and nine times. V is TRBV27 and J is TRBJ1-2; D remains ambiguous. V lost 5 bases, J lost 6 bases, and 19 bases lay in between. The CDR3 covers 15 residues. The V gene's germline CDR1 is MNHEY and CDR2 SMNVEV (reference sequence). The CDR3 sequence: CASSPSLTADHGYTF. For the CDR3, the DNA is TGTGCCAGCAGTCCCTCCCTAACCGCGGACCATGGCTACACCTTC.

The rearrangement uses TRBV5-1 and TRBJ2-7; D perhaps matches TRBD2 (6 bases). The germline V and J ends were trimmed by 4 bases and 0 bases, with 14 bases remaining between them. Per the germline V gene, CDR1 is SGHRS and CDR2 is YFSETQ. The length of the CDR3 is 15 residues. The CDR3 here is CASSDGDFSSYEQYF. The CDR3 DNA reads as TGCGCCAGCAGCGATGGGGACTTCAGCTCCTACGAGCAGTACTTC.